Below are 24 T cell receptor beta chains sequenced from a single sample in a study of T cell responses to AZD1222 COVID-19 vaccine. Profiled with immunoSEQ multiplex PCR; TCRdb holds only in-frame clones, not every one. The data show about 87,000 clones, with around 87% seen just once and about 2.9% held by the top ten. The sample was peripheral blood, taken on day 0 of AZD1222 vaccination. The receptors were sampled from an adult in good health.

This rearrangement joins TRBV11-3 to TRBJ2-7; 9 bases are shared with TRBD1. V lost 1 base to trimming and J lost 3 bases; unmatched junction nucleotides: 1. The CDR3 length is 14 residues. CDR1 is SGHNT, CDR2 YENEEA, per germline. As DNA, the CDR3 is TGTGCCAGCAGCTTAGCGGGACAGGGCTACGAGCAGTACTTC. Encoded protein: CASSLAGQGYEQYF.

The gene calls are TRBV2 and TRBJ2-4, with 12 bases aligning to TRBD1. The CDR3 is 22 amino acids. Germline CDR1 and CDR2: SNHLY and FYNNEI. Unmatched junction bases numbered 23, after V lost 6 bases and J lost 2 bases. For the CDR3, the DNA is TGTGCCAGCAGCGTGGGGCCGGGGACAGGGGGCGCTCCTAAAAGGACCAAAAACATTCAGTACTTC. Protein product: CASSVGPGTGGAPKRTKNIQYF.

The chain joins TRBV30 to TRBJ1-2; D not certain. This CDR3 contains 14 residues. The germline V and J ends were trimmed by 1 base and 6 bases, with 15 bases remaining between them. Germline loops: CDR1 GTSNPN, CDR2 SVGIG (reference sequence). CDR3 nucleotide sequence: TGTGCCTGGAGTGAGGGCGGGTCAGCGCATGGCTACACCTTC. It encodes CAWSEGGSAHGYTF.

The genes are TRBV19 and TRBJ2-1; 7 positions match TRBD2. Trimming cost V 5 bases and J 8 bases; bases outside gene matches: 6. Germline V gene lookup returns CDR1 LNHDA and CDR2 SQIVND (reference sequence). This CDR3 contains 13 residues. CDR3 residues: CASSRGLVDEQFF. CDR3 sequence (DNA): TGTGCCAGTAGTCGCGGACTAGTAGATGAGCAGTTCTTC.

The V call is TRBV28, the J call TRBJ1-2; the D gene is possibly TRBD1 (6 bases). The V gene's germline CDR1 is MDHEN and CDR2 SYDVKM. This CDR3 comprises 14 residues. V was pared by 8 bases and J by 9 bases, with 22 bases between. In DNA form, the CDR3 reads TGTGCCAGCGACCTGGGGGCAGGGGATGTTCGCTACACCTTC. It codes for CASDLGAGDVRYTF.

This chain connects TRBV27 to TRBJ2-6, with D maybe TRBD1 (6 bases). Germline V gene data show CDR1 as MNHEY and CDR2 as SMNVEV (reference sequence). The CDR3 has 17 amino acids. Trimming removed 2 bases at V and 2 bases at J, with 13 bases between. The chain's CDR3 is CASSLALRGAGANVLTF. CDR3 coding DNA: TGTGCCAGCAGTTTAGCCCTCAGGGGAGCTGGGGCCAACGTCCTGACTTTC. The full variable domain, with the rest looked up from reference TRBV27 and TRBJ2-6, is EAQVTQNPRYLITVTGKKLTVTCSQNMNHEYMSWYRQDPGLGLRQIYYSMNVEVTDKGDVPEGYKVSRKEKRNFPLILESPSPNQTSLYFCASSLALRGAGANVLTFGAGSRLTVL.

The V gene is TRBV3-1 (or the pseudogene TRBV3-2), the J gene TRBJ1-2, with D possibly being TRBD1 (5 bases). This CDR3 is built from 14 residues. CDR1 is LGHDT, CDR2 YNNKEL, per germline (reference sequence). The V end lost 1 base, the J end lost 3 bases, and 9 bases lay between the germline ends. CDR3 sequence: CASSQGGGDYGYTF. In nucleotides, the CDR3 is TGTGCCAGCAGCCAAGGGGGAGGGGACTATGGCTACACCTTC.

V gene TRBV6-5 combines with J gene TRBJ2-7, with D possibly being TRBD2 (5 bases). Trimming cost V 6 bases and J 7 bases, with 13 bases left between them. The CDR3 is 12 residues long. The germline V gene has CDR1 MNHEY and CDR2 SVGAGI. CDR3 amino acids: CASSRTAGEQYF. The CDR3 nucleotides are TGTGCCAGCAGCCGGACTGCCGGGGAGCAGTACTTC.

This CDR3 reads CASSEQGMNTEAFF. Written as DNA, the CDR3 is TGTGCCAGCAGTGAACAGGGAATGAACACTGAAGCTTTCTTT. The V call is TRBV2, the J call TRBJ1-1, with D possibly TRBD1 on 5 matching bases. This CDR3 region has 14 residues. Germline loops: CDR1 SNHLY, CDR2 FYNNEI. V lost 2 bases, J lost 0 bases, and 7 bases lay in between.

This rearrangement joins TRBV2 to TRBJ1-1; D may be TRBD1 (5 bases). Germline assignment: CDR1 SNHLY and CDR2 FYNNEI. The CDR3 contains 13 residues. Trimming stripped 7 bases from V and 1 base from J, with 10 bases between. DNA for the CDR3: TGTGCCAGCAAAATGCAGGGGAACACTGAAGCTTTCTTT. Translated: CASKMQGNTEAFF.

The V call is TRBV20-1, the J call TRBJ2-1, with D perhaps TRBD1 (5 bases). CDR3 length equals 11 residues. V dropped 4 bases and J dropped 13 bases, with 14 bases sitting between them. Germline CDR1 is DFQATT and CDR2 is SNEGSKA (reference sequence). The DNA of the CDR3 is TGCAGTGCTATTTTAAGACAGTCCCAGTTCTTC. Its translation is CSAILRQSQFF.

This clone appeared a single time. The V call is TRBV2, the J call TRBJ2-1; possibly TRBD1 for D (6 bases). The V gene's germline CDR1 is SNHLY and CDR2 FYNNEI. V was cut by 7 bases and J by 9 bases, with 25 bases left in between. The length of the CDR3 is 16 residues. The CDR3 bases are TGTGCCAGCAAGCTCCTTGGACAGCCTATCTACGGTGAGCAGTTCTTC. This translates into CASKLLGQPIYGEQFF. The full variable domain, in which reference TRBV2 and TRBJ2-1 provide the parts outside the CDR3, is EPEVTQTPSHQVTQMGQEVILRCVPISNHLYFYWYRQILGQKVEFLVSFYNNEISEKSEIFDDQFSVERPDGSNFTLKIRSTKLEDSAMYFCASKLLGQPIYGEQFFGPGTRLTVL.

This clone is a singleton in its sample. This rearrangement joins TRBV3-1 (or the pseudogene TRBV3-2) to TRBJ2-7, with D maybe TRBD1 (5 bases). The ends were cut back, 1 base at V and 2 bases at J, with 15 bases in the middle. This CDR3 has 16 amino acids. Germline V gene sequence: CDR1 LGHDT, CDR2 YNNKEL (reference sequence). DNA for the CDR3: TGTGCCAGCAGCCAAGTTAGGGGTGCAGGGACCTACGAGCAGTACTTC. This translates into CASSQVRGAGTYEQYF.

V gene TRBV11-3 combines with J gene TRBJ2-1; D gene unclear. The germline CDR1 and CDR2 sequences are SGHNT and YENEEA. The CDR3 contains 15 residues. Trimming shortened V by 2 bases and J by 2 bases, and 10 bases separated the two germline ends. CDR3 sequence: CASSLSELTYNEQFF. CDR3 nucleotide sequence: TGTGCCAGCAGCTTATCTGAGCTCACCTACAATGAGCAGTTCTTC. Variable domain in full (rest from reference TRBV11-3 and TRBJ2-1): EAGVVQSPRYKIIEKKQPVAFWCNPISGHNTLYWYLQNLGQGPELLIRYENEEAVDDSQLPKDRFSAERLKGVDSTLKIQPAELGDSAVYLCASSLSELTYNEQFFGPGTRLTVL.

The rearrangement uses TRBV5-5 and TRBJ1-3, with TRBD1 as a possible D gene (5 bases). This CDR3 spans 14 amino acids. Looked up from germline, CDR1 is SGHKS and CDR2 is YYEKEE (reference sequence). The V end lost 4 bases, the J end lost 3 bases, and 11 bases lay between the germline ends. The CDR3 loop reads CASSHGTLGNTIYF. In DNA, the CDR3 is TGTGCCAGCAGCCACGGGACCCTTGGAAACACCATATATTTT.

The chain carries TRBV5-6 and TRBJ2-7, with 7 bases matching TRBD2. The CDR3 extends over 15 amino acids. Germline V lookup: CDR1 SGHDT, CDR2 YYEEEE. Unmatched junction bases numbered 9, after V lost 0 bases and J lost 6 bases. CDR3 nucleotides: TGTGCCAGCAGCTTGGCTTGGCGGGAGACGAGCGAGCAGTACTTC. It codes for CASSLAWRETSEQYF.

The genes are TRBV5-6 and TRBJ1-4; TRBD1 matches at 9 bases. Germline V CDR1 and CDR2: SGHDT, YYEEEE. The V gene end was trimmed by 0 bases and the J gene end by 8 bases; junction bases not matched to a gene: 2. The CDR3 runs to 14 residues. CDR3 sequence reads: CASSLGTGVEKLFF. CDR3 nucleotide sequence: TGTGCCAGCAGCTTGGGGACAGGGGTAGAAAAACTGTTTTTT.

This CDR3 reads CASTRDRGVYEQFF. The CDR3 DNA reads as TGCGCCAGCACAAGGGACAGGGGAGTGTATGAGCAGTTCTTC. V is TRBV10-2 and J is TRBJ2-1, with 10 nucleotides matching TRBD1. V shed 7 bases, J shed 8 bases, and the junction held 8 bases outside the gene matches. The CDR3 is 14 residues long. Germline CDR1 and CDR2: WSHSY and SAAADI.

V usage is TRBV24-1 and J usage is TRBJ2-1, with D possibly matching TRBD1 (6 bases). The V gene's germline CDR1 is KGHDR and CDR2 SFDVKD. The CDR3 has 13 residues. Deletions cut 5 bases from V and 9 bases from J, with 13 bases between. CDR3 protein: CATSAPGHPEQFF. CDR3 nucleotides: TGTGCCACCAGTGCCCCGGGACACCCTGAGCAGTTCTTC.

This sequence joins TRBV5-8 and TRBJ1-1; 11 nucleotides agree with TRBD1. The CDR3 consists of 16 residues. CDR1 and CDR2 (germline): SGHTS, YDEGEE. With V trimmed by 5 bases and J by 7 bases, 13 bases remained unmatched. Written as DNA, the CDR3 is TGTGCCAGCAGTTATATTGGACAGGGGGCAATGGGTGAAGCTTTCTTT. Translation: CASSYIGQGAMGEAFF. Looking up the rest from reference TRBV5-8 and TRBJ1-1 gives the full variable domain: EAGVTQSPTHLIKTRGQQATLRCSPISGHTSVYWYQQALGLGLQFLLWYDEGEERNRGNFPPRFSGRQFPNYSSELNVNALELEDSALYLCASSYIGQGAMGEAFFGQGTRLTVV.

The genes are TRBV24-1 and TRBJ2-4; D is undetermined. This CDR3 has 13 amino acids. In germline, CDR1 is KGHDR, CDR2 SFDVKD. Trimming shortened V by 0 bases and J by 6 bases, and 5 bases separated the two germline ends. DNA of the CDR3: TGTGCCACCAGTGATTTGATTGTAAACATTCAGTACTTC. Translation: CATSDLIVNIQYF.

The sample holds one count of this clone. This rearrangement joins TRBV6-2 or TRBV6-3 to TRBJ2-4; 9 nucleotides align to TRBD2. J gave up 0 bases and V 2 bases, and 8 bases lay outside the gene matches. CDR3 length: 18 residues. Germline V lookup: CDR1 MNHEY, CDR2 SVGEGT. CDR3 nucleotides: TGTGCCAGCAGTTACGGGCCTAGCGGGGTTCTAGCCAAAAACATTCAGTACTTC. Its translation is CASSYGPSGVLAKNIQYF.

The V gene is TRBV24-1, the J gene TRBJ2-7; possibly TRBD1 or TRBD2 for D (5 bases each). The germline V gene encodes CDR1 KGHDR and CDR2 SFDVKD. V was cut by 5 bases and J by 5 bases, with 12 bases left in between. This CDR3 region has 13 residues. The CDR3 region has the DNA TGTGCCACCAGTGGAGGGGCCAGAAACGAGCAGTACTTC. Translation: CATSGGARNEQYF.

The chain carries TRBV2 and TRBJ2-3; 11 bases are shared with TRBD2. The CDR3 contains 16 residues. V shed 1 base and J 0 bases; nucleotides not matched to a gene: 0. Germline V lookup: CDR1 SNHLY, CDR2 FYNNEI. In DNA, the CDR3 is TGTGCCAGCAGTGAAGGACTAGCGGGAAGCACAGATACGCAGTATTTT. This sequence encodes CASSEGLAGSTDTQYF.